The source of this T cell receptor beta chain is a study of cytomegalovirus exposure and HLA in healthy donors. Overall study findings and caveats: According to an earlier analysis, most TCR beta V segments yielded productive rearrangements about 87% or about 30% of the time. Under in vitro conditions, three CMV-associated chains were confirmed as specific for CMV antigens. Researchers reported in a later analysis that common viral pathogens appeared linked to several top clusters. Presence/absence results assume similar sequencing depth per donor, which may not hold.

With V trimmed by 2 bases and J by 5 bases, 5 bases remained unmatched. Germline V gives CDR1 KGHSH, CDR2 LQKENI. The CDR3 loop spans 15 amino acids. PCR amplification relied on 60 Vbeta primers (plus 13 Jbeta primers). Using immunoSEQ multiplex PCR, the repertoire was profiled, and TCRdb retains in-frame clones only, with some absent. Of 95,000 to 150,000 clones in the sample, over 8.5% were seen once. This clone was seen more than once but under ten times. Its antigen is undetermined. This rearrangement joins TRBV18 to TRBJ2-7; 11 nucleotides align to TRBD2. The material sequenced was PBMCs. The TCR was taken from a woman aged 40 to 50 in good health and CMV-seropositive. CDR3 protein: CASSPRLAGSHEQYF. The DNA of the CDR3 is TGTGCCAGCTCACCAAGACTAGCGGGGTCCCACGAGCAGTACTTC.